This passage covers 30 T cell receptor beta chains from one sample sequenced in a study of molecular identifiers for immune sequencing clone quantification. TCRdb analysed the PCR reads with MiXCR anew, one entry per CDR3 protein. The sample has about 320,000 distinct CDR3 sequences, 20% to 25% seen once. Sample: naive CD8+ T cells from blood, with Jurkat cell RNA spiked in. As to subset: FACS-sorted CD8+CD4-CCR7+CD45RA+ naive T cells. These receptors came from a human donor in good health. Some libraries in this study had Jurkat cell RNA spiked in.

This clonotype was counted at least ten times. Written as DNA, the CDR3 is TGCAGCGTTGTTCCCCTAGCGGGGGCTGTGGAGCAGTACTTC. It yields the protein CSVVPLAGAVEQYF. The rearrangement uses TRBV29-1 and TRBJ2-7; 10 nucleotides line up with TRBD2. Germline V lookup: CDR1 SQVTM, CDR2 ANQGSEA. The CDR3 consists of 14 residues. V was clipped by 4 bases and J by 7 bases; unmatched bases: 10.

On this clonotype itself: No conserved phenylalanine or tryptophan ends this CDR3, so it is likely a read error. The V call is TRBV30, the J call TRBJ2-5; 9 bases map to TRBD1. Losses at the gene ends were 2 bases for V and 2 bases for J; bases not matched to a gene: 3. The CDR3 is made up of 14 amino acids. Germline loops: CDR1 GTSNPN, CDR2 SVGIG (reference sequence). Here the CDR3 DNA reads TGTGCCTGGAGTCACGGGACAGGGCAAGAGACCCAGTACTCC. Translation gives CAWSHGTGQETQYS.

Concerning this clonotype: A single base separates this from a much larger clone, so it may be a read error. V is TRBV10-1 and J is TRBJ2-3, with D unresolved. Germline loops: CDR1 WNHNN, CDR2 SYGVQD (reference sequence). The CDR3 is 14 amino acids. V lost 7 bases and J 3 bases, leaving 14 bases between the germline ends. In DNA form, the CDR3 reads TGCGCCAGCATATCTCAACGTAAAACAGATACGCAGTATTTT. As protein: CASISQRKTDTQYF.

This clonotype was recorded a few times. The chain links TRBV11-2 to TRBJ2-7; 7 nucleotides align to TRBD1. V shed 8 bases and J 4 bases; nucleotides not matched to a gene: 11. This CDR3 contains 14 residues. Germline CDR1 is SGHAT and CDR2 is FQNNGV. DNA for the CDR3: TGTGCCAGCCGCATAAGACAGGGTTGGTACGAGCAGTACTTC. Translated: CASRIRQGWYEQYF.

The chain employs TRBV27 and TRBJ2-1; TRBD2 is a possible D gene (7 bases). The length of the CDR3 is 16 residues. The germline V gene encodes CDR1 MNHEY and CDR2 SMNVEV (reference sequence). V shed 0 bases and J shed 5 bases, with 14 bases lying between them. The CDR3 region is CASSLSPGGLHNEQFF. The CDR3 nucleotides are TGTGCCAGCAGTTTATCTCCGGGGGGCCTTCACAATGAGCAGTTCTTC.

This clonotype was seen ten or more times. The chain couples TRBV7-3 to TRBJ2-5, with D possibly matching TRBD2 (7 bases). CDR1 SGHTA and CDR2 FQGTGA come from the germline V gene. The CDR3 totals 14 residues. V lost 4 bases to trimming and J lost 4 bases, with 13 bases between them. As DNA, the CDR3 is TGTGCCAGCAGCTCCGGACTAGGGGGAGAGACCCAGTACTTC. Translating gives CASSSGLGGETQYF. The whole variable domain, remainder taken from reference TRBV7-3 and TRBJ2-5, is GAGVSQTPSNKVTEKGKYVELRCDPISGHTALYWYRQSLGQGPEFLIYFQGTGAADDSGLPNDRFFAVRPEGSVSTLKIQRTERGDSAVYLCASSSGLGGETQYFGPGTRLLVL.

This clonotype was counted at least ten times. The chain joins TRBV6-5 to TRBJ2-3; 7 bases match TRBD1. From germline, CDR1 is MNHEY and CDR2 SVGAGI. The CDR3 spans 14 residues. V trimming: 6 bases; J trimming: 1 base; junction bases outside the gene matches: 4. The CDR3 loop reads CASSRGQGTDTQYF. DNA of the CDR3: TGTGCCAGCAGCCGAGGACAGGGCACAGATACGCAGTATTTT.

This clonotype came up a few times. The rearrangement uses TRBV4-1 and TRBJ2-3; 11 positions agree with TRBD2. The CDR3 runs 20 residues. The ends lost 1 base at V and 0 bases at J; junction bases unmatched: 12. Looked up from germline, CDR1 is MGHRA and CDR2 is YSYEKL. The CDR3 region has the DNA TGCGCCAGCAGCCAAGCTATAACTAGCGGGGGCGTTATTAGCACAGATACGCAGTATTTT. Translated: CASSQAITSGGVISTDTQYF.

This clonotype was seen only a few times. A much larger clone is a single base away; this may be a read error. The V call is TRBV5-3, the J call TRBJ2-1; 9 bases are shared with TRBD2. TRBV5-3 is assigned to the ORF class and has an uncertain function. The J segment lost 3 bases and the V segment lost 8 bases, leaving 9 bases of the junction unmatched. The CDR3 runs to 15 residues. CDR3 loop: CASSLRLAVYNEQFF. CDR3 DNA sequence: TGTGCCAGCAGCCTCCGACTAGCGGTCTACAATGAGCAGTTCTTC.

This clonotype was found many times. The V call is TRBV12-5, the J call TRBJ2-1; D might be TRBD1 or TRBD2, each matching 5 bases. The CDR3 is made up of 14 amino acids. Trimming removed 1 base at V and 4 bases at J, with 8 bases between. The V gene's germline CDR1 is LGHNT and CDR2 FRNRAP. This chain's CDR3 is CASGLGDGYNEQFF. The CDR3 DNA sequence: TGTGCTAGTGGTTTGGGGGACGGATACAATGAGCAGTTCTTC.

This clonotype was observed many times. Here the CDR3 reads CASSLILARDNEQFF. CDR3 bases: TGTGCCAGCAGCCTAATACTAGCAAGGGACAATGAGCAGTTCTTC. The chain joins TRBV7-8 to TRBJ2-1, with a weak D call TRBD2 (6 bases). The CDR3 spans 15 residues. CDR1 and CDR2 from the germline V gene are SGHVS and FQNEAQ. Trimming left V 5 bases short and J 5 bases short, with 16 bases between.

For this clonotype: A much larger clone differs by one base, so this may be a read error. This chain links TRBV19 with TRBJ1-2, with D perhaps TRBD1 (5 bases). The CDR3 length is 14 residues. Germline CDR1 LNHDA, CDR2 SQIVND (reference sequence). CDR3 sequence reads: CASSMGPIIDGHTF. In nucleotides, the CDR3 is TGTGCCAGTAGTATGGGACCCATTATTGATGGCCACACCTTC. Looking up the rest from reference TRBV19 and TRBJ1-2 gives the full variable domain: DGGITQSPKYLFRKEGQNVTLSCEQNLNHDAMYWYRQDPGQGLRLIYYSQIVNDFQKGDIAEGYSVSREKKESFPLTVTSAQKNPTAFYLCASSMGPIIDGHTFGSGTRLTVV.

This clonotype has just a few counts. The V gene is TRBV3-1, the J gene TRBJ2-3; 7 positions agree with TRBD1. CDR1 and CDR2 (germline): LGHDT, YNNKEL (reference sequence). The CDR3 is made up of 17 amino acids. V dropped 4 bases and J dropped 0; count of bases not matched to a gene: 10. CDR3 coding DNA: TGTGCCAGCAGCCGACCGGGACAGACCGCTAGCACAGATACGCAGTATTTT. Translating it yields CASSRPGQTASTDTQYF.

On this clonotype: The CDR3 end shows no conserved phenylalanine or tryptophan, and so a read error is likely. In DNA, the CDR3 is TGTGCCAGCTCACCGGGTCACCTCGGCTCCGAGCAGTACCTC. It codes for CASSPGHLGSEQYL. V is TRBV18 and J is TRBJ2-7; D not resolved. This CDR3 has 14 residues. Trimming took off 3 bases at V and 6 bases at J, with 15 bases between the two ends. CDR1 and CDR2 from the germline V gene are KGHSH and LQKENI.

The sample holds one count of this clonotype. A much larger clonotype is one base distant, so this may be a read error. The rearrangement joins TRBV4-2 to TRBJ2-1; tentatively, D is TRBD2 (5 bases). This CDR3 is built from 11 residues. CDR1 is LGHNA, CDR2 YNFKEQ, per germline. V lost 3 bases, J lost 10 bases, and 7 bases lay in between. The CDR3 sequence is CASSQRAEQFF. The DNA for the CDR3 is TGTGCCAGCAGCCAGCGGGCAGAGCAGTTCTTC.

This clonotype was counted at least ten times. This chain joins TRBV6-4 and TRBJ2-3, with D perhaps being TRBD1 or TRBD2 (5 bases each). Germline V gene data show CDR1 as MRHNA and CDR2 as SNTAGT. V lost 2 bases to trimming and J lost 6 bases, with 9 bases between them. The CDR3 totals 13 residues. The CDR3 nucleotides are TGTGCCAGCAGTGACACCTGGGGGGATACGCAGTATTTT. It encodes CASSDTWGDTQYF.

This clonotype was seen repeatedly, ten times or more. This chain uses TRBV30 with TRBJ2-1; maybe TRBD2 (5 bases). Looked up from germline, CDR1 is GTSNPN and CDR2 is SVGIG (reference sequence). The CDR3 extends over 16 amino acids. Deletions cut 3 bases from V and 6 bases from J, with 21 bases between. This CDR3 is CAWSVLPETAGNEQFF. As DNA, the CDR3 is TGTGCCTGGAGCGTACTCCCCGAGACGGCGGGCAATGAGCAGTTCTTC.

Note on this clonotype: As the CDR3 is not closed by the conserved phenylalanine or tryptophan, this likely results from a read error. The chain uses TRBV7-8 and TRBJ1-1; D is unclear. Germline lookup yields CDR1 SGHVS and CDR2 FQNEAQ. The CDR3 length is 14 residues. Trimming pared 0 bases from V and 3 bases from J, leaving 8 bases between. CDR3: CASSLAGRHTEAFS. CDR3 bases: TGTGCCAGCAGCTTAGCCGGGCGACACACTGAAGCTTTCTCT.

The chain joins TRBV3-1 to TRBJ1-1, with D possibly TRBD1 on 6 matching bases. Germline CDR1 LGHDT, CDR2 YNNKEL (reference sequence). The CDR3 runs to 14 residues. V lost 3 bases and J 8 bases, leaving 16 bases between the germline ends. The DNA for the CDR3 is TGTGCCAGCAGCCAGTTTAAGGGGGGCGAGGAAGCTTTCTTT. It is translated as CASSQFKGGEEAFF.

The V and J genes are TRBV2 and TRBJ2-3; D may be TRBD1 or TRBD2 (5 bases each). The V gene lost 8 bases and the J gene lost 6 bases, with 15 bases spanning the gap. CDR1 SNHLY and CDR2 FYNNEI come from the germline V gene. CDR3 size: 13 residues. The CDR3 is CASWDPLTDTQYF. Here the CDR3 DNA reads TGTGCCAGCTGGGACCCTCTCACGGATACGCAGTATTTT.

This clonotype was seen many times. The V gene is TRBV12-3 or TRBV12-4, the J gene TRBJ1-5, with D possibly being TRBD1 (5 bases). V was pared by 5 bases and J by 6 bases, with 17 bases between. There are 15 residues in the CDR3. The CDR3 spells CASSEAATGPQPQHF. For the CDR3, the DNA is TGTGCCAGCAGTGAAGCCGCGACGGGGCCTCAGCCCCAGCATTTT.

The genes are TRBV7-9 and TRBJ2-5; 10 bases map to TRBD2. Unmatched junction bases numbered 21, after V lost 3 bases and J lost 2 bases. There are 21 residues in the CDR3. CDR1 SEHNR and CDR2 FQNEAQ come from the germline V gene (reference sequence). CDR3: CASSFDRGYPTSGKPQETQYF. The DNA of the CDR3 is TGTGCCAGCAGCTTCGACAGGGGCTATCCAACTAGCGGGAAACCTCAAGAGACCCAGTACTTC.

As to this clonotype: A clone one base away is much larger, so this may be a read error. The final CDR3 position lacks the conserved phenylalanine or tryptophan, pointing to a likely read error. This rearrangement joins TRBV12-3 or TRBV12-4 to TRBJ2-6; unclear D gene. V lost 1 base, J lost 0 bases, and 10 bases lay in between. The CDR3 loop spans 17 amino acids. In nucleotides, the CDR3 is TGTGCCAGCAGTTTAGAACTGTATTTCTCTGGGGCCAACGTCCTGACTTCC. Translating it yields CASSLELYFSGANVLTS.

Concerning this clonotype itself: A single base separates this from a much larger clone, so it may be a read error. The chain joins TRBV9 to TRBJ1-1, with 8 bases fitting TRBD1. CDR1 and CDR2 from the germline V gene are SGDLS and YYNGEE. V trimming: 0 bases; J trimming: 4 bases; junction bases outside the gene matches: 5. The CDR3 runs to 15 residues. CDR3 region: CASSVGGGTGTEAFF. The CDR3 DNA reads TGTGCCAGCAGCGTAGGTGGGGGGACAGGCACTGAAGCTTTCTTT.

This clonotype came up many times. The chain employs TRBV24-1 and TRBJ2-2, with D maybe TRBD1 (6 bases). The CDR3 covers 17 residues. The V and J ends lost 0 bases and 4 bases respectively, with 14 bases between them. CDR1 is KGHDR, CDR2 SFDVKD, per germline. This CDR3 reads CATSDLRAGAITGELFF. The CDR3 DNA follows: TGTGCCACCAGTGATTTGCGTGCAGGGGCCATCACCGGGGAGCTGTTTTTT.

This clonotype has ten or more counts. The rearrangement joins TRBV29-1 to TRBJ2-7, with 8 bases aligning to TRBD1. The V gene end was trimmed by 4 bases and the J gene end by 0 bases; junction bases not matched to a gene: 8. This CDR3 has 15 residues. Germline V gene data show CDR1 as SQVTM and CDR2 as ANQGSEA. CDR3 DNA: TGCAGCGTTGTAGGGACAGGCGCCTTCTCCTACGAGCAGTACTTC. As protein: CSVVGTGAFSYEQYF.

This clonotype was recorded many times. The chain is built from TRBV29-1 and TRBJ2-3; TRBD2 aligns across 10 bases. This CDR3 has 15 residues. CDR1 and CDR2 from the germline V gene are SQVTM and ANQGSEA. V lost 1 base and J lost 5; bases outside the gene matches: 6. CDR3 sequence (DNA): TGCAGCGTTGAAGCTAGCGGGAGAGGTGTAGATACGCAGTATTTT. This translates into CSVEASGRGVDTQYF.

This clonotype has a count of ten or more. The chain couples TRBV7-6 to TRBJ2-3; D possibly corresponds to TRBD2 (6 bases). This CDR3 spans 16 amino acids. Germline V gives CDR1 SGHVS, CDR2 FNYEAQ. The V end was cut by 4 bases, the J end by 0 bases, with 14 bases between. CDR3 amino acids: CASSSRVGTSTDTQYF. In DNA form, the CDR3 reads TGTGCCAGCAGCTCCAGAGTGGGGACTAGCACAGATACGCAGTATTTT.

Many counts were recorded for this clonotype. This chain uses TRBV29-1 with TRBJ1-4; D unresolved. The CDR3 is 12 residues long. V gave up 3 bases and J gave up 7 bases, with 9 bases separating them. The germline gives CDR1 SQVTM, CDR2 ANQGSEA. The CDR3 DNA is TGCAGCGTTGATGGTGGTGGTGAAAAACTGTTTTTT. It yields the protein CSVDGGGEKLFF.

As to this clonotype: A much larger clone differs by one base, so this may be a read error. Here the CDR3 DNA reads TGCGCCAGCAGCCAAGATGTTCTGGTGAATCAGCCCCAGCATTTT. It yields the protein CASSQDVLVNQPQHF. The chain uses TRBV4-3 and TRBJ1-5, with no clear D. Trimming left V 0 bases short and J 4 bases short, with 10 bases between. Looked up from germline, CDR1 is LGHNA and CDR2 is YSLEER. CDR3 length equals 15 residues.